These 7 T cell receptor beta chains were sequenced from one sample in a study of cytomegalovirus exposure and HLA in healthy donors. PCR primers comprised 60 Vbeta and 13 Jbeta primers. Profiling relied on immunoSEQ multiplex PCR, and the TCRdb table lists in-frame clones only, not all of them. The profile shows over 150,000 clones, 65% to 70% of them singletons. Sequenced input: PBMCs. All receptors come from a woman between 18 and 29 years old in good health and CMV-seropositive.

The CDR3 loop is CASSWTGSANGYTF. CDR3 nucleotides: TGTGCCAGCAGTTGGACAGGGTCGGCAAATGGCTACACCTTC. This chain links TRBV27 with TRBJ1-2; TRBD1 agrees at 8 bases. From germline, CDR1 is MNHEY and CDR2 SMNVEV (reference sequence). The V and J ends lost 4 bases and 6 bases, in that order; junction bases with no gene match: 7. The CDR3 is 14 residues long.

The rearrangement links TRBV5-1 to TRBJ2-5, with 12 bases identical to TRBD2. The CDR3 consists of 17 residues. Trimming removed 4 bases from V and 1 base from J; junction bases left unmatched: 8. Germline CDR1 is SGHRS and CDR2 is YFSETQ. CDR3: CASSGQLAGGPQETQYF. The CDR3 DNA reads as TGCGCCAGCAGCGGACAACTAGCGGGAGGCCCCCAAGAGACCCAGTACTTC.

This chain links TRBV27 with TRBJ2-1, with D possibly matching TRBD2 (5 bases). Trimming shortened V by 0 bases and J by 0 bases, and 18 bases separated the two germline ends. The CDR3 consists of 19 residues. CDR1 MNHEY and CDR2 SMNVEV come from the germline V gene (reference sequence). DNA for the CDR3: TGTGCCAGCAGTTTATCGGTCGGGGTCACTCAAGGCTCCTACAATGAGCAGTTCTTC. Translating it yields CASSLSVGVTQGSYNEQFF.

DNA of the CDR3: TGCGCCAGCAGCTTGGACAGGGAAGGCGGGGAGCTGTTTTTT. It encodes CASSLDREGGELFF. V is TRBV5-1 and J is TRBJ2-2, with D perhaps TRBD1 (6 bases). The CDR3 sequence is 14 residues long. The ends were cut back, 0 bases at V and 7 bases at J, with 10 bases in the middle. The germline CDR1 and CDR2 sequences are SGHRS and YFSETQ.

The rearrangement uses TRBV10-3 and TRBJ1-1; weak D call: TRBD1 (5 bases). The CDR3 consists of 14 residues. Trimming stripped 3 bases from V and 7 bases from J, with 15 bases between. Per germline, CDR1 ENHRY and CDR2 SYGVKD. CDR3 loop: CAISDFDSKNEAFF. The CDR3 region has the DNA TGTGCCATCAGTGACTTTGACAGCAAGAATGAAGCTTTCTTT.

The chain employs TRBV29-1 and TRBJ1-1; no clear D gene. In germline, CDR1 is SQVTM, CDR2 ANQGSEA. This CDR3 contains 13 residues. Deletions cut 7 bases from V and 0 bases from J, with 12 bases between. The CDR3 here is CSGWTQLNTEAFF. CDR3 sequence (DNA): TGCAGCGGATGGACTCAGCTGAACACTGAAGCTTTCTTT.

The chain joins TRBV7-9 to TRBJ1-3; D gene uncertain. CDR1 SEHNR and CDR2 FQNEAQ come from the germline V gene (reference sequence). CDR3 length equals 12 residues. V lost 4 bases and J lost 4, with 5 bases in between. Here the CDR3 reads CASSSIGNTIYF. CDR3 in DNA: TGTGCCAGCAGCTCCATCGGAAACACCATATATTTT.